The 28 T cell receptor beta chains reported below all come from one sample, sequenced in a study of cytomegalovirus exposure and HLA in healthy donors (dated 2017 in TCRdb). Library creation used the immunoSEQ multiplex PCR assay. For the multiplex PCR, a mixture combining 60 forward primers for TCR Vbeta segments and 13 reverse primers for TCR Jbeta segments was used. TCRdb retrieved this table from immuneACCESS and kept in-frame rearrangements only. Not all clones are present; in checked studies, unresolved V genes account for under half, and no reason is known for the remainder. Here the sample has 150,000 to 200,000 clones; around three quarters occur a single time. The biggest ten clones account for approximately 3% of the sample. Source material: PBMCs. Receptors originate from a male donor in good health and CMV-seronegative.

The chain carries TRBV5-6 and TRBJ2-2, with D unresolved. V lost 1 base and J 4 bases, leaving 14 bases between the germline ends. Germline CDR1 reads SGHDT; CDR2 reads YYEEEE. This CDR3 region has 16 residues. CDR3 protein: CASSLTRIHTTGELFF. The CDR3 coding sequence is TGTGCCAGCAGCTTGACCAGAATACATACCACCGGGGAGCTGTTTTTT.

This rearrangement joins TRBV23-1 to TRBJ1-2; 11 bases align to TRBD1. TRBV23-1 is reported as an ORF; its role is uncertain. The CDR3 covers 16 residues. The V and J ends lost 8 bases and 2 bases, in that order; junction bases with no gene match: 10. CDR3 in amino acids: CASPYPGQGANYGYTF. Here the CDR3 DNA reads TGCGCCAGCCCCTACCCAGGACAGGGGGCCAACTATGGCTACACCTTC.

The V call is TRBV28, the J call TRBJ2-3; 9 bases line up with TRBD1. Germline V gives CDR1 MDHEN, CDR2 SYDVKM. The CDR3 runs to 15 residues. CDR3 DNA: TGTGCGTCCGGGACAGGGAGCTTTGGGCTAGATACGCAGTATTTT. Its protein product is CASGTGSFGLDTQYF.

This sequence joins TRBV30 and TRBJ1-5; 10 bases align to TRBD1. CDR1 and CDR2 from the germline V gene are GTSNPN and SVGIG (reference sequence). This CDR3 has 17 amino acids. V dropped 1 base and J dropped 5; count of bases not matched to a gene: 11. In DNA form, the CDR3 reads TGTGCCTGGAGTGCCTCGAAGGGGACAGGGGATTATCAGCCCCAGCATTTT. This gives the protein CAWSASKGTGDYQPQHF. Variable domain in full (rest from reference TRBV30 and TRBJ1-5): SQTIHQWPATLVQPVGSPLSLECTVEGTSNPNLYWYRQAAGRGLQLLFYSVGIGQISSEVPQNLSASRPQDRQFILSSKKLLLSDSGFYLCAWSASKGTGDYQPQHFGDGTRLSIL.

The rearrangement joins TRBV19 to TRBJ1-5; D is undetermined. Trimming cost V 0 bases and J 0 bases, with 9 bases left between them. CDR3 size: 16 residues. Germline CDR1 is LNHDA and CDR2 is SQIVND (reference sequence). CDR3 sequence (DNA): TGTGCCAGTAGTATAGATGTCCAGAATAGCAATCAGCCCCAGCATTTT. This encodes CASSIDVQNSNQPQHF.

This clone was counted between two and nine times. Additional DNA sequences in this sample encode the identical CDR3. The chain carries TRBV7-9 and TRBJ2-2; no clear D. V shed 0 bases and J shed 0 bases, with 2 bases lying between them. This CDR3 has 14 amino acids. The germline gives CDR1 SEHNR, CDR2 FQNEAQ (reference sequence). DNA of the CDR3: TGTGCCAGCAGCTTAGCCTCGAACACCGGGGAGCTGTTTTTT. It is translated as CASSLASNTGELFF.

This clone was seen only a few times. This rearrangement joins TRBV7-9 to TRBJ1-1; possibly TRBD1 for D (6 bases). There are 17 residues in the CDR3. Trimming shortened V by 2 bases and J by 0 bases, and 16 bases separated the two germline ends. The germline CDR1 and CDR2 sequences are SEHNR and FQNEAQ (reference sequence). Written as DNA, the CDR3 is TGTGCCAGCAGCTTAAGCCCTAACAGGGCATTGAACACTGAAGCTTTCTTT. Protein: CASSLSPNRALNTEAFF.

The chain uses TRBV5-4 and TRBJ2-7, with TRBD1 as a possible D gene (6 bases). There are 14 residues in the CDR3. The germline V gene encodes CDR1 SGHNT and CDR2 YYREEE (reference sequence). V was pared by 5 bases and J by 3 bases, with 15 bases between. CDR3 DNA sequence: TGTGCCAGCAGTTCGGACAGTATACTCTACGAGCAGTACTTC. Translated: CASSSDSILYEQYF.

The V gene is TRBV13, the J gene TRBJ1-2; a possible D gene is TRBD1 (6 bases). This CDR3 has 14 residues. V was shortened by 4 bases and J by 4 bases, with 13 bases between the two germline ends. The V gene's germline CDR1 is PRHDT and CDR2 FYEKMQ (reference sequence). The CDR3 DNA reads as TGTGCCAGCAGCTATGCAGGGGTCCCCTATGGCTACACCTTC. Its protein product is CASSYAGVPYGYTF. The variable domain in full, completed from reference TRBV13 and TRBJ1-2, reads AAGVIQSPRHLIKEKRETATLKCYPIPRHDTVYWYQQGPGQDPQFLISFYEKMQSDKGSIPDRFSAQQFSDYHSELNMSSLELGDSALYFCASSYAGVPYGYTFGSGTRLTVV.

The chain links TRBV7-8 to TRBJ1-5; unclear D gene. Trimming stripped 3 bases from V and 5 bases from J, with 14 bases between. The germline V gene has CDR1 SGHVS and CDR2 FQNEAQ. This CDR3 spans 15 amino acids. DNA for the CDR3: TGTGCCAGCAGCTTCAGACACGATTTCGATCAGCCCCAGCATTTT. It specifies CASSFRHDFDQPQHF.

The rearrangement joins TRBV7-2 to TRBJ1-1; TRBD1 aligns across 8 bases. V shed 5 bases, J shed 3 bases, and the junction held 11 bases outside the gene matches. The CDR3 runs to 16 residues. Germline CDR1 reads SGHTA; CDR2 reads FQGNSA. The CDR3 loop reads CASSPIETGADTEAFF. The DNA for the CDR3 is TGTGCCAGCAGCCCGATCGAGACAGGGGCCGACACTGAAGCTTTCTTT.

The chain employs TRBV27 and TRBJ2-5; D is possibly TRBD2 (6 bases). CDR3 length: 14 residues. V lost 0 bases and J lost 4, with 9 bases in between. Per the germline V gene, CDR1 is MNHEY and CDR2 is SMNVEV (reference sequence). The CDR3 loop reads CASSLSGGGETQYF. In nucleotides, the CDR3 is TGTGCCAGCAGTTTATCGGGAGGAGGAGAGACCCAGTACTTC.

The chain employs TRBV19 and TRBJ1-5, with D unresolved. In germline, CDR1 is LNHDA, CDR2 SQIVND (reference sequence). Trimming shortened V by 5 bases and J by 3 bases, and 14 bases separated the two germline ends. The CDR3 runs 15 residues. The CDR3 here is CASSLSSGLNQPQHF. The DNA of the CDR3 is TGTGCCAGTAGTCTATCGTCTGGGCTCAATCAGCCCCAGCATTTT.

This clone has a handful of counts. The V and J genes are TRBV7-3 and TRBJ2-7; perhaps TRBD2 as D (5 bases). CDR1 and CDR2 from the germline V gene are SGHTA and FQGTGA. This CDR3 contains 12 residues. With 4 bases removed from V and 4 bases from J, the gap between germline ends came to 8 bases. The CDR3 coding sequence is TGTGCCAGCAGCTCCCCGGGGTACGAGCAGTACTTC. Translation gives CASSSPGYEQYF.

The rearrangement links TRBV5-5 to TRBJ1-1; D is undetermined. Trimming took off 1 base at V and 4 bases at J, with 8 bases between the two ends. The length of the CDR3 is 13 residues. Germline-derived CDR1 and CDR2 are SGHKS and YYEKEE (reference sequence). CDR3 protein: CASSLREITEAFF. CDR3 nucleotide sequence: TGTGCCAGCAGCTTGAGGGAGATCACTGAAGCTTTCTTT.

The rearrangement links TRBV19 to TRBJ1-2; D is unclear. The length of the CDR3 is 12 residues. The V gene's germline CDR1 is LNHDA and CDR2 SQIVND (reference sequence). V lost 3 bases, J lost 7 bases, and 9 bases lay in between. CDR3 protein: CASSIGALGYTF. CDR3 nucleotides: TGTGCCAGTAGTATCGGAGCACTTGGCTACACCTTC.

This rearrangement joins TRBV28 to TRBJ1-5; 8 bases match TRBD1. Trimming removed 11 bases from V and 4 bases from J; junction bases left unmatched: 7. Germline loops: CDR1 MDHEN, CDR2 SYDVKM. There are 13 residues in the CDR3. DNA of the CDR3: TGTGCCGGCAAGACAGGGGTTAATCAGCCCCAGCATTTT. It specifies CAGKTGVNQPQHF.

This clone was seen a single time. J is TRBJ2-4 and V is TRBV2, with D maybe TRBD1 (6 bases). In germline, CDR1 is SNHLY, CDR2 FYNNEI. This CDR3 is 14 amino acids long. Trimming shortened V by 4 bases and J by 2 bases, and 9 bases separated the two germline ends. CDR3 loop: CASSAQGTKNIQYF. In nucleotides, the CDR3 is TGTGCCAGCAGTGCTCAGGGGACCAAAAACATTCAGTACTTC.

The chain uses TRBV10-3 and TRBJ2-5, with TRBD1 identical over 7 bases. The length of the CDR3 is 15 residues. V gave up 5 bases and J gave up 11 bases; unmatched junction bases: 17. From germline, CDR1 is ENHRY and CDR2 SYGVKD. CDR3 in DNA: TGTGCCATCAGTCGTTCCGGGACAGAGTTGAGGGAGCAGTACTTC. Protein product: CAISRSGTELREQYF.

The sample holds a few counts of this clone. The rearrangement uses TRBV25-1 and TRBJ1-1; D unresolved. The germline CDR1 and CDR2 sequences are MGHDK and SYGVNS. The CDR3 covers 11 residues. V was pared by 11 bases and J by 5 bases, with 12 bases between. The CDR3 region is CACSRRTEAFF. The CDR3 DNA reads TGTGCCTGTTCGCGGAGGACTGAAGCTTTCTTT.

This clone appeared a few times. This CDR3 reads CASSQDKVLAGGYEQYF. The CDR3 nucleotides read TGTGCCAGCAGCCAAGATAAAGTACTAGCGGGGGGGTACGAGCAGTACTTC. J is TRBJ2-7 and V is TRBV7-3; the match to TRBD2 covers 13 bases. The germline V gene encodes CDR1 SGHTA and CDR2 FQGTGA. The ends lost 5 bases at V and 4 bases at J; junction bases unmatched: 11. CDR3 size: 17 residues. Looking up the rest from reference TRBV7-3 and TRBJ2-7 gives the full variable domain: GAGVSQTPSNKVTEKGKYVELRCDPISGHTALYWYRQSLGQGPEFLIYFQGTGAADDSGLPNDRFFAVRPEGSVSTLKIQRTERGDSAVYLCASSQDKVLAGGYEQYFGPGTRLTVT.

The CDR3 bases are TGTGCCAGCATCGACAAGAGGGCCCTGAACACTGAAGCTTTCTTT. Encoded protein: CASIDKRALNTEAFF. This rearrangement joins TRBV7-9 to TRBJ1-1; D unresolved. Between the trimmed V and J ends, which lost 7 bases and 0 bases, there was a span of 15 bases. The germline V gene has CDR1 SEHNR and CDR2 FQNEAQ (reference sequence). This CDR3 has 15 amino acids.

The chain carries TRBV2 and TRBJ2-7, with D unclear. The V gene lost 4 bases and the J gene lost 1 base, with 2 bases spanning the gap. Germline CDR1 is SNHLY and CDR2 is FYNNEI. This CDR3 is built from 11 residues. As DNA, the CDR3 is TGTGCCAGCAGTGCTTCCTACGAGCAGTACTTC. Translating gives CASSASYEQYF.

CDR3 nucleotide sequence: TGTGCCAGCAGCTCGGACATCTATGAGCAGTTCTTC. This encodes CASSSDIYEQFF. V is TRBV7-9 and J is TRBJ2-1; tentative D call: TRBD1 (5 bases). V lost 4 bases, J lost 8 bases, and 9 bases lay in between. In germline, CDR1 is SEHNR, CDR2 FQNEAQ (reference sequence). This CDR3 is built from 12 residues.

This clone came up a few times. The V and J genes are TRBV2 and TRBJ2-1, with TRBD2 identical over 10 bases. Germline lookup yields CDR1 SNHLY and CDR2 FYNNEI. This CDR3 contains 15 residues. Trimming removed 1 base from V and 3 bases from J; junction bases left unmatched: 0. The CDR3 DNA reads TGTGCCAGCAGTGAAGGACTAGCGGGCTACAATGAGCAGTTCTTC. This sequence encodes CASSEGLAGYNEQFF.

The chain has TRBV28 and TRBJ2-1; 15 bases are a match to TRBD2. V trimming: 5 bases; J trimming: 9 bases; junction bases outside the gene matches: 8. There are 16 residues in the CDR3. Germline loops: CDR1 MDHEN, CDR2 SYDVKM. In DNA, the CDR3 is TGTGCCAGCAGTGGAGGGACTAGCGGGGGGATAGGTGAGCAGTTCTTC. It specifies CASSGGTSGGIGEQFF.

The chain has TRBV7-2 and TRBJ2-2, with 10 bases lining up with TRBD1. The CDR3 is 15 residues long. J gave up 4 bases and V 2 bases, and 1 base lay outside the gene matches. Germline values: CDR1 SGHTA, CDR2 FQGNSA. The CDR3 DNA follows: TGTGCCAGCAGCTTAAGGACAGGGGGCACCGGGGAGCTGTTTTTT. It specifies CASSLRTGGTGELFF.

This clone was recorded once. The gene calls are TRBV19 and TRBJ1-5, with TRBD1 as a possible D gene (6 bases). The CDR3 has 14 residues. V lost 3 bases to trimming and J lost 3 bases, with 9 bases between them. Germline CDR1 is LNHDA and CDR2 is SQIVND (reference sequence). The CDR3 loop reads CASSIWGLNQPQHF. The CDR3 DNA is TGTGCCAGTAGTATCTGGGGGCTCAATCAGCCCCAGCATTTT.